These 11 T cell receptor beta chains originate from one sample sequenced in a study of T cell repertoires in cytomegalovirus infection. TCRdb ran MiXCR on the reads and lists one entry per CDR3 protein. The table records tens of thousands of distinct CDR3 sequences, about 19% of them present only once. No antigens are known for them. The specimen comprised CD8+ T cells from cultured PBMCs, sampled from culture after CMV antigen stimulation. Source of these receptors: a human donor in good health (CMV status not recorded). Some clones in this sample may be carry-over from other donors' samples.

About this clonotype: A junction end diverges from the germline sequence, so it may reflect a read error. The J gene is TRBJ1-3, the V gene TRBV20-1; no clear D. The CDR3 runs 13 residues. Per germline, CDR1 DFQATT and CDR2 SNEGSKA (reference sequence). CDR3 sequence: CSARRSSGNSIYF. In DNA form, the CDR3 reads TGCAGTGCCCGACGCAGCTCTGGAAACTCCATATATTTT.

V and J are TRBV7-2 and TRBJ2-1; the match to TRBD2 covers 10 bases. The CDR3 has 13 amino acids. The germline V gene has CDR1 SGHTA and CDR2 FQGNSA. The V and J ends lost 6 bases and 9 bases, in that order; junction bases with no gene match: 5. CDR3: CASRAGGLTEQFF. The CDR3 nucleotides read TGTGCCAGCAGAGCGGGGGGGCTCACTGAGCAGTTCTTC.

This clonotype has just a few counts. The chain carries TRBV19 and TRBJ2-5, with TRBD2 matching over 12 bases. This CDR3 region has 13 residues. Germline V gene lookup returns CDR1 LNHDA and CDR2 SQIVND (reference sequence). The V segment lost 5 bases and the J segment 5 bases; nucleotides outside the gene matches: 0. The CDR3 DNA sequence: TGTGCCAGTAGTGGACTAGCGGGGGAGACCCAGTACTTC. It translates to CASSGLAGETQYF.

In DNA, the CDR3 is TGTGCCAGCAGCGACAGGGGAACTCAGCCCCAGCATTTT. Translation: CASSDRGTQPQHF. V gene TRBV12-3 or TRBV12-4 combines with J gene TRBJ1-5, with 8 bases aligning to TRBD1. V dropped 6 bases and J dropped 6; count of bases not matched to a gene: 4. The CDR3 is made up of 13 amino acids.

The V gene is TRBV7-6, the J gene TRBJ2-1; 7 bases line up with TRBD2. Germline-derived CDR1 and CDR2 are SGHVS and FNYEAQ. Trimming took 1 base from V and 5 from J; bases not matched to a gene: 5. The CDR3 totals 15 residues. This CDR3 reads CASSLGGGGNNEQFF. The CDR3 DNA reads TGTGCCAGCAGCTTAGGTGGGGGGGGAAACAATGAGCAGTTCTTC.

This chain joins TRBV7-9 and TRBJ2-7, with D tentatively TRBD1 (6 bases). The germline gives CDR1 SEHNR, CDR2 FQNEAQ (reference sequence). This CDR3 has 14 residues. V lost 5 bases and J lost 6, with 17 bases in between. The CDR3 bases are TGTGCCAGCAGCCCAAATGTGGGGACAAGCGAGCAGTACTTC. It encodes CASSPNVGTSEQYF.

This chain joins TRBV7-8 and TRBJ1-5; the match to TRBD1 covers 9 bases. This CDR3 contains 18 residues. J gave up 0 bases and V 1 base, and 7 bases lay outside the gene matches. Germline V gene data show CDR1 as SGHVS and CDR2 as FQNEAQ. The chain's CDR3 is CASSLETGGPYSNQPQHF. The CDR3 bases are TGTGCCAGCAGCTTAGAAACAGGGGGCCCCTATAGCAATCAGCCCCAGCATTTT.

This clonotype showed up just a few times. This chain uses TRBV12-3 or TRBV12-4 with TRBJ1-2, with D maybe TRBD1 (6 bases). The V end lost 3 bases, the J end lost 5 bases, and 13 bases lay between the germline ends. CDR3 length equals 14 residues. CDR3 protein: CASSLTGHSYGYTF. DNA for the CDR3: TGTGCCAGCAGTTTGACGGGACACTCTTATGGCTACACCTTC.

The chain is built from TRBV7-8 and TRBJ2-3; D call uncertain. CDR1 and CDR2 from the germline V gene are SGHVS and FQNEAQ. This CDR3 region has 15 residues. V lost 1 base and J 2 bases, leaving 10 bases between the germline ends. CDR3 DNA: TGTGCCAGCAGCTTAGAGGATACTATCACAGATACGCAGTATTTT. Translation: CASSLEDTITDTQYF.

This clonotype was detected only once. The rearrangement links TRBV28 to TRBJ2-7; TRBD1 agrees at 10 bases. The CDR3 spans 16 residues. The trim removed 4 bases at V and 5 bases at J, leaving 11 bases unmatched. Germline V gene data show CDR1 as MDHEN and CDR2 as SYDVKM. CDR3 region: CASSYSTGGDKDEQYF. Written as DNA, the CDR3 is TGTGCCAGCAGTTATTCGACAGGGGGCGACAAGGACGAGCAGTACTTC.

CDR3 sequence (DNA): TGTGCCAGCAGTTACAGGGACAGGCCAGATGAGCAGTACTTC. This translates into CASSYRDRPDEQYF. The chain has TRBV6-5 and TRBJ2-7; 8 bases align to TRBD1. V shed 2 bases and J 7 bases; nucleotides not matched to a gene: 7. The CDR3 extends over 14 amino acids. Germline CDR1 MNHEY, CDR2 SVGAGI.